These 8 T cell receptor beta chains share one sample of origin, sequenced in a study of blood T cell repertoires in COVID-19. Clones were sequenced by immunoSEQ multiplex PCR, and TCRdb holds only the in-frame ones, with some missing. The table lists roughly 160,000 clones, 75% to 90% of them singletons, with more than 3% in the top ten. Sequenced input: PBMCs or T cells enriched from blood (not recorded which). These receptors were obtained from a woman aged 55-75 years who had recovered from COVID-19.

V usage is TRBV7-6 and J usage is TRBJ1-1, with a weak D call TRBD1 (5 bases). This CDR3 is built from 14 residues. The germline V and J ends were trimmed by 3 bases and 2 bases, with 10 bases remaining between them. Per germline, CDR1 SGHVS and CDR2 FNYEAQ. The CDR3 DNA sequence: TGTGCCAGCAGCTTCCTAGGACAAAACACTGAAGCTTTCTTT. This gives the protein CASSFLGQNTEAFF.

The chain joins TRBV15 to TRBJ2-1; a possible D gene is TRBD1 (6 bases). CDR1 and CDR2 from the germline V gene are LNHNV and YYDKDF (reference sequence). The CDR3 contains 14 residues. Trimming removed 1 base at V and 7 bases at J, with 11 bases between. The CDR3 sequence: CATSRAGAGNEQFF. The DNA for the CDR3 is TGTGCCACCAGCAGAGCAGGGGCTGGGAATGAGCAGTTCTTC.

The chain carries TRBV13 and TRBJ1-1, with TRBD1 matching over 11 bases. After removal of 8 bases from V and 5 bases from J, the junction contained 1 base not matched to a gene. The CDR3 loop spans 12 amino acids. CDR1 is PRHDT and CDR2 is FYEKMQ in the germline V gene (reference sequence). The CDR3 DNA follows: TGTGCCAGCGGGACAGGGGGAACTGAAGCTTTCTTT. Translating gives CASGTGGTEAFF.

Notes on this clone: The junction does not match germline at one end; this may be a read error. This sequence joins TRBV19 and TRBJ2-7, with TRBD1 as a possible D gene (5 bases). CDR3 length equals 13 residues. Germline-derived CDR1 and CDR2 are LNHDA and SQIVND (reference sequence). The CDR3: CASGIRGSYEQYF. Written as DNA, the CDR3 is TGTGCCAGTGGTATTAGGGGAAGCTACGAGCAGTACTTC.

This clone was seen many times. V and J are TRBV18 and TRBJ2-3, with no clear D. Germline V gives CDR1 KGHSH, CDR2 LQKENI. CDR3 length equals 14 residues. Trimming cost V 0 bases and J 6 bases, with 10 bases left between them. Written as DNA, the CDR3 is TGTGCCAGCTCACCACCCGCCCAGAGGGATACGCAGTATTTT. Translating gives CASSPPAQRDTQYF.

As DNA, the CDR3 is TGTGCCTGGACTAGCGGGGGCGGCCTCACAGATACGCAGTATTTT. It yields the protein CAWTSGGGLTDTQYF. The V gene is TRBV30, the J gene TRBJ2-3; 10 bases are a match to TRBD2. The CDR3 runs 15 residues. From germline, CDR1 is GTSNPN and CDR2 SVGIG (reference sequence). J gave up 2 bases and V 4 bases, and 6 bases lay outside the gene matches.

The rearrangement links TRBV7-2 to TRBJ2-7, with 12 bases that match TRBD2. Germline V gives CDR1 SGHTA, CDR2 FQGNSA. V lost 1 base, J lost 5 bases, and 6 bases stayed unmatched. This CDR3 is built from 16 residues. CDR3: CASSLGPGLAGHEQYF. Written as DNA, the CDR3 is TGTGCCAGCAGCTTAGGACCGGGACTAGCGGGCCACGAGCAGTACTTC.

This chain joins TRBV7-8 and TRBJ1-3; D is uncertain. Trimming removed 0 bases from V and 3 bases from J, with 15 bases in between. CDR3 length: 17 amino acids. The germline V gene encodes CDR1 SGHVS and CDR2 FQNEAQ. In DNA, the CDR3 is TGTGCCAGCAGCTTAGCAACGAGCGGAGCGCGTGGAAACACCATATATTTT. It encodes CASSLATSGARGNTIYF.